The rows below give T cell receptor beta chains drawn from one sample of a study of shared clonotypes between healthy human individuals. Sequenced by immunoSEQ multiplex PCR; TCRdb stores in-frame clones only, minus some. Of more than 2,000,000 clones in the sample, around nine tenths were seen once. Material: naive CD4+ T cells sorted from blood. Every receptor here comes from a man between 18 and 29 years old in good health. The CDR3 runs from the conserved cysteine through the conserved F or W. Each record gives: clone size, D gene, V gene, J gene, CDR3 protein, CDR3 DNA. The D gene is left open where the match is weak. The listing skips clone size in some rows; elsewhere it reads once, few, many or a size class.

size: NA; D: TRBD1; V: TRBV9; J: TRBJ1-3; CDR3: CASSGGQGGGNTIYF; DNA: TGTGCCAGCAGCGGGGGACAGGGAGGCGGAAACACCATATATTTT
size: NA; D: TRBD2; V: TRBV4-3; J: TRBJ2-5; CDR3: CASSQDRGVQETQYF; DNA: TGCGCCAGCAGCCAAGATCGGGGGGTTCAAGAGACCCAGTACTTC
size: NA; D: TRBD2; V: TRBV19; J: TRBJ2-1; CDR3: CASSRGLAGGRYNEQFF; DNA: TGTGCCAGTAGCCGGGGACTAGCGGGGGGAAGATACAATGAGCAGTTCTTC
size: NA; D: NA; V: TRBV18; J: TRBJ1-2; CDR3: CASSLLPDSYGYTF; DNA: TGTGCCAGCTCACTCCTACCGGACAGTTATGGCTACACCTTC
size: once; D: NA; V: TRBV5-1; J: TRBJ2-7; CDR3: CASSRDSAVRGYEQYF; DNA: TGCGCCAGCAGCCGGGACTCGGCAGTTAGAGGGTACGAGCAGTACTTC
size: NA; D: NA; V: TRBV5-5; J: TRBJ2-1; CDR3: CASSFPQGQNNEQFF; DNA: TGTGCCAGCAGCTTCCCACAGGGTCAAAACAATGAGCAGTTCTTC
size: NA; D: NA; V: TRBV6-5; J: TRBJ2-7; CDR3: CASSYMSGFPNEQYF; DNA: TGTGCCAGCAGTTATATGTCTGGGTTCCCCAACGAGCAGTACTTC
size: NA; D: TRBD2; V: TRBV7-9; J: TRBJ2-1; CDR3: CARESETGGFSEQFF; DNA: TGTGCCAGAGAGTCTGAGACGGGAGGATTCAGTGAGCAGTTCTTC
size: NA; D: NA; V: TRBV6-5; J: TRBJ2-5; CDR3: CASSRSRGETQYF; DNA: TGTGCCAGCAGTCGCTCCCGGGGGGAGACCCAGTACTTC
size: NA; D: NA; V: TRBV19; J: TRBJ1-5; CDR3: CASRPNNQPQHF; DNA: TGTGCCAGTAGACCCAACAATCAGCCCCAGCATTTT
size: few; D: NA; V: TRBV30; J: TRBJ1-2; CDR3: CAWRSPGLSYGYTF; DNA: TGTGCCTGGAGGTCCCCAGGGTTGAGTTATGGCTACACCTTC
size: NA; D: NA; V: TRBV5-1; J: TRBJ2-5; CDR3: CASSPLTVQETQYF; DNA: TGCGCCAGCAGCCCACTGACAGTACAAGAGACCCAGTACTTC
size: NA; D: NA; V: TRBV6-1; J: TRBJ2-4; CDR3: CASSVAGKGDIQYF; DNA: TGTGCCAGCAGTGTGGCCGGTAAGGGAGACATTCAGTACTTC
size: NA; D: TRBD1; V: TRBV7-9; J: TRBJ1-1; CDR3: CTSSLKGGQLNTEAFF; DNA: TGTACCAGCAGCCTAAAGGGGGGACAGCTGAACACTGAAGCTTTCTTT
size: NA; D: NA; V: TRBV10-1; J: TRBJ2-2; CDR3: CASSDITDLGQTNTGELFF; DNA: TGCGCCAGCAGTGATATCACTGACCTCGGACAAACGAACACCGGGGAGCTGTTTTTT
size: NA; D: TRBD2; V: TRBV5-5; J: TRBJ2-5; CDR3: CASSLELAAPQETQYF; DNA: TGTGCCAGCAGCTTGGAACTAGCGGCCCCCCAAGAGACCCAGTACTTC
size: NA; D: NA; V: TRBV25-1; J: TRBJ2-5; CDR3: CASSEFRQKQETQYF; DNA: TGTGCCAGCAGTGAATTCCGACAGAAACAAGAGACCCAGTACTTC
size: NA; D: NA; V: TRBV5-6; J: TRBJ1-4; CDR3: CASSFIGATNEKLFF; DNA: TGTGCCAGCAGCTTCATAGGGGCAACTAATGAAAAACTGTTTTTT
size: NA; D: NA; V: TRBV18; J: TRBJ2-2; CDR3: CASSPRQADNTGELFF; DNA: TGTGCCAGCTCACCGAGACAAGCAGATAACACCGGGGAGCTGTTTTTT
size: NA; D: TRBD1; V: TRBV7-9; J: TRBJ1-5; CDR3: CASSHWTGGNQPQHF; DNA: TGTGCCAGCAGCCATTGGACAGGGGGCAATCAGCCCCAGCATTTT
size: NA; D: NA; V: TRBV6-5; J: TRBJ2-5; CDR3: CASSRGETQYF; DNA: TGTGCCAGCAGCAGGGGTGAGACCCAGTACTTC
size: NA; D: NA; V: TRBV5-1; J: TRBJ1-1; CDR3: CASSLGVGGLGTEAFF; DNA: TGCGCCAGCAGCCTTGGGGTTGGGGGCTTGGGCACTGAAGCTTTCTTT
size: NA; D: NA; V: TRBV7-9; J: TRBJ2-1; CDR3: CASSFSNSYNEQFF; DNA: TGTGCCAGCAGCTTCTCGAACTCCTACAATGAGCAGTTCTTC
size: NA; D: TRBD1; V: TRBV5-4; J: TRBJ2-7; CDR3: CASSSPPGQTGEQYF; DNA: TGTGCCAGCAGCTCCCCCCCGGGACAGACGGGCGAGCAGTACTTC
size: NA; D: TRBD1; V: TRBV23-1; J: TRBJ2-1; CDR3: CASRLTFDREFKGEQFF; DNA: TGCGCCAGCAGACTCACCTTCGACAGGGAATTTAAGGGTGAGCAGTTCTTC
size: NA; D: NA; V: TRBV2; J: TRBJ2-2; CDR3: CASRDISGELFF; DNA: TGTGCCAGCAGGGACATCTCCGGGGAGCTGTTTTTT
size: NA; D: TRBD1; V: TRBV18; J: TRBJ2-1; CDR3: CASVRSRQGDENEQFF; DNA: TGTGCCAGCGTAAGGTCGAGACAGGGGGATGAGAATGAGCAGTTCTTC